A single sample gave rise to the 2 T cell receptor beta chains below, sequenced in a study of post-analysis software for immune sequencing data. No antigen has been identified for these receptors. Study-wide findings and caveats: Patients had higher frequencies than controls of about five TRBV segments, including TRBV5-6, TRBV5-1 and TRBV20-1.

cDNA libraries of TCR beta carried unique molecular identifiers. From the PCR reads, TCRdb called clonotypes with MiXCR, one entry per CDR3 protein. The table has 430,000 or so distinct CDR3 sequences, approximately 38% seen once. Input material: blood. The receptor set was obtained from a girl aged 2-15 years with multiple sclerosis.

This clonotype was observed a few times. The V and J genes are TRBV10-3 and TRBJ1-5, with TRBD1 as a possible D gene (5 bases). Trimming left V 4 bases short and J 2 bases short, with 9 bases between. From germline, CDR1 is ENHRY and CDR2 SYGVKD. This CDR3 spans 14 amino acids. The CDR3 here is CAISGGDGNQPQHF. The CDR3 region has the DNA TGTGCCATCAGTGGAGGGGACGGCAATCAGCCCCAGCATTTT.

The chain has TRBV2 and TRBJ2-7; 8 bases map to TRBD2. The germline V gene has CDR1 SNHLY and CDR2 FYNNEI. After removal of 5 bases from V and 1 base from J, the junction contained 4 bases not matched to a gene. This CDR3 has 14 amino acids. CDR3 sequence reads: CASSPGLVSYEQYF. The CDR3, as DNA: TGTGCCAGCAGTCCGGGACTAGTATCCTACGAGCAGTACTTC.